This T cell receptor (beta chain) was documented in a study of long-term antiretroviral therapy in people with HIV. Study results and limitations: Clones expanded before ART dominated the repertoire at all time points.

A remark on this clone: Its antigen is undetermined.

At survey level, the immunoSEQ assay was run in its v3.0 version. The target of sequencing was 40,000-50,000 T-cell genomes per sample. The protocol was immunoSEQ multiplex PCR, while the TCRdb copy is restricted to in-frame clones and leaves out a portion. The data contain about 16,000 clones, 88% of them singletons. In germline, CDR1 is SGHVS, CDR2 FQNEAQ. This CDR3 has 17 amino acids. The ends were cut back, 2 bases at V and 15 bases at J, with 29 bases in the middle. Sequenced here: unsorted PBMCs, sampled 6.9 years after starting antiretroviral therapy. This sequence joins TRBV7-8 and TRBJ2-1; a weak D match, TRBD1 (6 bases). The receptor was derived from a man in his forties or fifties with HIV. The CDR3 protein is CASSLPLQGRSTGGRFF. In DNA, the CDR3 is TGTGCCAGCAGCTTACCATTACAGGGCCGATCAACCGGAGGCAGGTTCTTC. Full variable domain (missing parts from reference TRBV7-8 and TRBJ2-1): GAGVSQSPRYKVAKRGQDVALRCDPISGHVSLFWYQQALGQGPEFLTYFQNEAQLDKSGLPSDRFFAERPEGSVSTLKIQRTQQEDSAVYLCASSLPLQGRSTGGRFFGPGTRLTVL.